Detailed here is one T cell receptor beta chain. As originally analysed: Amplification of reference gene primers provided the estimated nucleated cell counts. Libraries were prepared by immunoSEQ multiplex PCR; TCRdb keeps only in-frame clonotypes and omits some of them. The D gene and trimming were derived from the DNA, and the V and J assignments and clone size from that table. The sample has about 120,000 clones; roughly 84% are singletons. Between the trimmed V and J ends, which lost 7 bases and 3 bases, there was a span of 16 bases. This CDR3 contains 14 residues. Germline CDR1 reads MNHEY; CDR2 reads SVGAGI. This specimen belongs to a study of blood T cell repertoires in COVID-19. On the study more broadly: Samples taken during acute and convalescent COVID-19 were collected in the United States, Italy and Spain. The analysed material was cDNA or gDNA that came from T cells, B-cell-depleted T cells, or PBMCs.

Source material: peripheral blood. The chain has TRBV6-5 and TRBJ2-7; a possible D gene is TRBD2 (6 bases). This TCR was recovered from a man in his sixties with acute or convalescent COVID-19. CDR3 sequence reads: CASTVIRGGYEQYF. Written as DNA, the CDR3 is TGTGCCAGCACCGTTATTAGGGGAGGCTACGAGCAGTACTTC.